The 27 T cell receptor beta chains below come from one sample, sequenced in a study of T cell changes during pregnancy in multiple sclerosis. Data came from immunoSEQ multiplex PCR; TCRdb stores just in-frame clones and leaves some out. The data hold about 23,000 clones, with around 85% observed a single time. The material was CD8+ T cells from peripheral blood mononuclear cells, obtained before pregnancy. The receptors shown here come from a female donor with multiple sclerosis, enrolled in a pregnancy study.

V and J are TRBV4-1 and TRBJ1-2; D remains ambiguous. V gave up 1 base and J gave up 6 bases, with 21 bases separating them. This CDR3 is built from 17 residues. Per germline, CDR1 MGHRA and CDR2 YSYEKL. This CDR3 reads CASSQVVGYVEGDGYTF. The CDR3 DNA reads TGCGCCAGCAGCCAAGTCGTAGGTTACGTTGAGGGAGATGGCTACACCTTC.

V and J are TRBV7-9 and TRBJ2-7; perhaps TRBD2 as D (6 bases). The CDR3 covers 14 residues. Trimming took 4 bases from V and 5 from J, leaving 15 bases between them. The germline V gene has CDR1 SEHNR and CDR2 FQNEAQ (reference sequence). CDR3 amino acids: CASSSWVWGDEQYF. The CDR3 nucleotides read TGTGCCAGCAGCTCCTGGGTATGGGGGGACGAGCAGTACTTC.

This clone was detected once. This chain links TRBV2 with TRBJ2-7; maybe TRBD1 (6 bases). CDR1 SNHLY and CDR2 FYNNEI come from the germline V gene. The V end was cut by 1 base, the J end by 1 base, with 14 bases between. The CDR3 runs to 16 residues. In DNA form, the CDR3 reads TGTGCCAGCAGTGAAGGATGGGACATGGCGTCCTACGAGCAGTACTTC. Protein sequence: CASSEGWDMASYEQYF.

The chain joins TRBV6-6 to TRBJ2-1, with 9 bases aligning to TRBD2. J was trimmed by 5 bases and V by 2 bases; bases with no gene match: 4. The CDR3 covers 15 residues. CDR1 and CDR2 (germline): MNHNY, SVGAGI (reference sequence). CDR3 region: CASSYAGGPNNEQFF. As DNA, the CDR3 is TGTGCCAGCAGTTACGCGGGAGGGCCAAACAATGAGCAGTTCTTC.

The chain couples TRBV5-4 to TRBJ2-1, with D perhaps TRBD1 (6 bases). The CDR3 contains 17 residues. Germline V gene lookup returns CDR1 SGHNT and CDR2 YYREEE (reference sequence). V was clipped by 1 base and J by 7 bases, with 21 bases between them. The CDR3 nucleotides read TGTGCCAGCAGCTTGAATCTTGGGCAGGGGTTTGGGAATGAGCAGTTCTTC. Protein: CASSLNLGQGFGNEQFF.

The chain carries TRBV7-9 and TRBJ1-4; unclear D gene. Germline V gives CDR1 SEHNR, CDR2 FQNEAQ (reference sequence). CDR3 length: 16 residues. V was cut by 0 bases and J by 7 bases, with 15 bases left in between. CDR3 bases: TGTGCCAGCAGCTTAGCATGGGGAGGTGATGGTGAAAAACTGTTTTTT. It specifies CASSLAWGGDGEKLFF.

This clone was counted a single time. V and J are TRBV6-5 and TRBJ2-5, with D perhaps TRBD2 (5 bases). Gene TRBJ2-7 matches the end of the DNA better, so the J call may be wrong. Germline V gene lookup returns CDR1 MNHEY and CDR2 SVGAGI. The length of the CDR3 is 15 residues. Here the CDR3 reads CASSRGPQPSYEQYF. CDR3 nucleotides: TGTGCCAGCAGTCGCGGGCCACAGCCGTCCTACGAGCAGTACTTC.

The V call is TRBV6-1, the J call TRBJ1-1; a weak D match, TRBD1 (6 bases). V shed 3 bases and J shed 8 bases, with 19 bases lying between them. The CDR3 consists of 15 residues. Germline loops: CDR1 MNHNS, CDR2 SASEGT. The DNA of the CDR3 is TGTGCCAGCAGTGAGCAGGAAGGCAGGGGAGTGGAAGCTTTCTTT. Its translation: CASSEQEGRGVEAFF.

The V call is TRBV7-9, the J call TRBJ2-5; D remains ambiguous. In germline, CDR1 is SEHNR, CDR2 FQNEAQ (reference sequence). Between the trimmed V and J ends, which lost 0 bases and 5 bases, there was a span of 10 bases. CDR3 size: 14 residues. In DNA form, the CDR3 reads TGTGCCAGCAGCTTAGCTCTAGTCGTTGAGACCCAGTACTTC. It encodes CASSLALVVETQYF. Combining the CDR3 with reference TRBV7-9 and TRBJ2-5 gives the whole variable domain DTGVSQNPRHKITKRGQNVTFRCDPISEHNRLYWYRQTLGQGPEFLTYFQNEAQLEKSRLLSDRFSAERPKGSFSTLEIQRTEQGDSAMYLCASSLALVVETQYFGPGTRLLVL.

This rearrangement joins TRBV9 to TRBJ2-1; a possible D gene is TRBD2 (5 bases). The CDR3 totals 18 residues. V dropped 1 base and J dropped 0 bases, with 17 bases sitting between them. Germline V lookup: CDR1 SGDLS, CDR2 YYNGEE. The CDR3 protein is CASSVSGIPHRSYNEQFF. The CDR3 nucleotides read TGTGCCAGCAGCGTATCCGGGATCCCACACCGCTCCTACAATGAGCAGTTCTTC.

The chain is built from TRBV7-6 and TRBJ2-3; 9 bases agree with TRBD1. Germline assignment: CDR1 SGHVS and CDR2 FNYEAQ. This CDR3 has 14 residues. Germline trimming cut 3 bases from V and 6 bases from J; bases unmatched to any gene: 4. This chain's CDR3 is CASSLGQGLDTQYF. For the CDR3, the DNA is TGTGCCAGCAGCTTGGGACAGGGTTTGGATACGCAGTATTTT.

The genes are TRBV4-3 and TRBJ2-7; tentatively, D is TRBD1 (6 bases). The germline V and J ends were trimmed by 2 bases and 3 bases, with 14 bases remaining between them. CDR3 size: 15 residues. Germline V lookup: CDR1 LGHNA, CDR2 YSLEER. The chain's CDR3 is CASSQNRGHLYEQYF. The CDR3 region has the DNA TGCGCCAGCAGCCAAAATAGGGGACACCTCTACGAGCAGTACTTC.

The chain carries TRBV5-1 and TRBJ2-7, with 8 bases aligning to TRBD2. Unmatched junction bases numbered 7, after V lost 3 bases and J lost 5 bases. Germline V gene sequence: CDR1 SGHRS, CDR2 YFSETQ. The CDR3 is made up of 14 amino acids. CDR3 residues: CASSWGSGSDEQYF. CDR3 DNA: TGCGCCAGCAGCTGGGGCAGCGGGAGCGACGAGCAGTACTTC.

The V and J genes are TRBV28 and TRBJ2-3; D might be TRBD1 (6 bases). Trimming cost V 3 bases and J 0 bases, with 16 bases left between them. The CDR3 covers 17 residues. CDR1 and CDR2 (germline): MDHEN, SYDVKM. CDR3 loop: CASSFPLTGTSTDTQYF. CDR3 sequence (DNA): TGTGCCAGCAGTTTCCCCCTGACAGGAACCAGCACAGATACGCAGTATTTT.

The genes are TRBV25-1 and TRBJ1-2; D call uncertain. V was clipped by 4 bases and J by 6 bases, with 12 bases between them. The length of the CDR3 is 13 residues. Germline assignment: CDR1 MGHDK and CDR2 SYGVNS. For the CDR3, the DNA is TGTGCCAGCAGTGTCGCCAGGAACGATGGCTACACCTTC. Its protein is CASSVARNDGYTF.

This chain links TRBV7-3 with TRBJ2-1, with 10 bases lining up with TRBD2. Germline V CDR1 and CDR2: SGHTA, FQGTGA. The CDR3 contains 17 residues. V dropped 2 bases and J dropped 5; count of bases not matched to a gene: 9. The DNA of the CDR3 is TGTGCCAGCAGCTTACAACTAGCGGGAACCAGAGACAATGAGCAGTTCTTC. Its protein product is CASSLQLAGTRDNEQFF.

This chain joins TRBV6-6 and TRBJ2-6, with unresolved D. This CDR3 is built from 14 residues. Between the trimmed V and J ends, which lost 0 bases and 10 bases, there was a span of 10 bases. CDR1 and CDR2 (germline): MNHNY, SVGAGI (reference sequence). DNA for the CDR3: TGTGCCAGCAGTTACTCGGGCAGTAGGAACGTCCTGACTTTC. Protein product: CASSYSGSRNVLTF.

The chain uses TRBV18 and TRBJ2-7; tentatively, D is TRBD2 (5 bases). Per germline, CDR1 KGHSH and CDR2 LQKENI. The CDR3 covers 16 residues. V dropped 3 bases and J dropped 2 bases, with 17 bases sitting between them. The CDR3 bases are TGTGCCAGCTCACCTACTTACGGACTTTCCCCCTACGAGCAGTACTTC. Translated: CASSPTYGLSPYEQYF.

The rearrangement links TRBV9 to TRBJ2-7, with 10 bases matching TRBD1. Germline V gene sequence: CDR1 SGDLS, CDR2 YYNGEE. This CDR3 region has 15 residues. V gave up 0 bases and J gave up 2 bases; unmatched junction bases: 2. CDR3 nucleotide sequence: TGTGCCAGCAGCGTAGAGGGGACAGGGGCCTACGAGCAGTACTTC. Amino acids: CASSVEGTGAYEQYF.

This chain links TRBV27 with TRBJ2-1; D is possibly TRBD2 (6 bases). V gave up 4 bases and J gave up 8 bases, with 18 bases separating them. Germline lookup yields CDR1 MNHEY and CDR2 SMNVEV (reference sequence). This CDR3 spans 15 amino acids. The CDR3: CASSSFRGTHHEQFF. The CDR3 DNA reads TGTGCCAGCAGTTCATTTCGGGGGACCCACCATGAGCAGTTCTTC.

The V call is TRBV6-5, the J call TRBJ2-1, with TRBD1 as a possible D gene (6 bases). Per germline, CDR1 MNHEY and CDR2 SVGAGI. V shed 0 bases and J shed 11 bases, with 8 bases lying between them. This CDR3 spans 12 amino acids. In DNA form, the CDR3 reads TGTGCCAGCAGTTACTCGAGGGGGAAGCAGTTCTTC. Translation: CASSYSRGKQFF.

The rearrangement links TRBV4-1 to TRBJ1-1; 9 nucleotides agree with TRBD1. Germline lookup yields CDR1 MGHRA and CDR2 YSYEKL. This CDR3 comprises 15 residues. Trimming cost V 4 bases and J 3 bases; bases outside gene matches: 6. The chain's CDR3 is CASSPSQGAYTEAFF. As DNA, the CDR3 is TGCGCCAGCAGCCCCTCACAGGGGGCATACACTGAAGCTTTCTTT.

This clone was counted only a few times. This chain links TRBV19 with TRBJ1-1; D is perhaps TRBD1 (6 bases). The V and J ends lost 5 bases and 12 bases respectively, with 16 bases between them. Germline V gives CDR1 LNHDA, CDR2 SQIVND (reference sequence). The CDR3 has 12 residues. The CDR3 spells CASSPTGRVSFF. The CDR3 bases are TGTGCCAGTAGTCCCACAGGGAGGGTTTCTTTCTTT.

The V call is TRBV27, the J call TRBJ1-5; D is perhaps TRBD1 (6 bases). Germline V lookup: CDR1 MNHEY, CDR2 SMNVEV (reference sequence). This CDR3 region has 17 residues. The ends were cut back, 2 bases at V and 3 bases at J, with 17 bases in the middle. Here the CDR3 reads CASSLLGTSIPNQPQHF. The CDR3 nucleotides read TGTGCCAGCAGTTTACTCGGGACATCGATCCCCAATCAGCCCCAGCATTTT.

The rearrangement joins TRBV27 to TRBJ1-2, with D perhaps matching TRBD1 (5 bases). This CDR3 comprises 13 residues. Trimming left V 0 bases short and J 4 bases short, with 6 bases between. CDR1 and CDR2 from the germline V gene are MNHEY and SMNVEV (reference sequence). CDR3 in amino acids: CASSLSDTYGYTF. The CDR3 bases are TGTGCCAGCAGTTTATCGGACACCTATGGCTACACCTTC.

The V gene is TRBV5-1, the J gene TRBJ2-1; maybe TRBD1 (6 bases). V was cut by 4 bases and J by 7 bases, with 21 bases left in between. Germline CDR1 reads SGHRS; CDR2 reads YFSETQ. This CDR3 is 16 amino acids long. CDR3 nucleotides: TGCGCCAGCAGCCCTGATTCAGGGGTTCGGAGGAATGAGCAGTTCTTC. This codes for CASSPDSGVRRNEQFF.

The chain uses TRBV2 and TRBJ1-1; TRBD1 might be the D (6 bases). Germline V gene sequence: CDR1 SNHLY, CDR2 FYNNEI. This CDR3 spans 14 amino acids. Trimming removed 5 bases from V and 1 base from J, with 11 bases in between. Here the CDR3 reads CASSPPGQNTEAFF. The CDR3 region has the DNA TGTGCCAGCAGTCCGCCGGGACAGAACACTGAAGCTTTCTTT.